One and the same sample provided the 9 T cell receptor beta chains below, sequenced in a study of T-cell memory formation after mild COVID-19 (dated by TCRdb to 2020 to 2022). Libraries were prepared through 5' RACE. Instrument on record: Illumina NovaSeq 6000. TCRdb ran its own pipeline on the public reads, namely fastp trimming at Q25 and MiXCR clone calling, and kept in-frame beta chains. CDR3 protein sequences are deduplicated, and each keeps its most common genes and DNA. The sample profile shows fewer than 150,000 distinct CDR3 sequences; roughly 13% of them were found once. The ten largest clones take up about 30% of the sample. Sequenced input: PBMCs or a T cell subset sorted from them (not recorded which). The receptors were sampled from an adult woman who had mild COVID-19 (a few samples of this study predate the infection). The sample titles of this study are shuffled in the database, so cell type and time point are left out; the donor was told from shared clones.

The chain couples TRBV19 to TRBJ1-1, with a possible D match to TRBD1 (5 bases). The CDR3 is 13 residues long. Germline lookup yields CDR1 LNHDA and CDR2 SQIVND (reference sequence). Deletions cut 5 bases from V and 4 bases from J, with 11 bases between. In DNA form, the CDR3 reads TGTGCCAGTAGTTTTGGGGGAGGCACTGAAGCTTTCTTT. Residues: CASSFGGGTEAFF. Filled out from reference TRBV19 and TRBJ1-1, the complete variable domain reads DGGITQSPKYLFRKEGQNVTLSCEQNLNHDAMYWYRQDPGQGLRLIYYSQIVNDFQKGDIAEGYSVSREKKESFPLTVTSAQKNPTAFYLCASSFGGGTEAFFGQGTRLTVV.

The table lists this clonotype with a few counts. This chain connects TRBV4-1 to TRBJ2-5; TRBD1 might be the D (6 bases). The CDR3 sequence is 15 residues long. CDR1 MGHRA and CDR2 YSYEKL come from the germline V gene. Trimming took 2 bases from V and 2 from J, leaving 12 bases between them. CDR3 region: CASSQRQVKQETQYF. The CDR3 DNA is TGCGCCAGCAGCCAACGACAGGTTAAACAAGAGACCCAGTACTTC.

J is TRBJ2-2 and V is TRBV12-3 or TRBV12-4, with 7 bases aligning to TRBD1. V was pared by 4 bases and J by 0 bases, with 11 bases of the junction left unmatched. The length of the CDR3 is 18 residues. The CDR3 protein is CASSSGTATFANTGELFF. The CDR3 DNA is TGTGCCAGCAGTTCGGGGACAGCCACTTTCGCGAACACCGGGGAGCTGTTTTTT.

This clonotype was seen a handful of times. The chain links TRBV12-3 or TRBV12-4 to TRBJ2-1; D gene ambiguous. The CDR3 is 14 amino acids. V was clipped by 3 bases and J by 7 bases, with 13 bases between them. In DNA form, the CDR3 reads TGTGCCAGCAGTTTGGTCGGTTCGGAGAATGAGCAGTTCTTC. This translates into CASSLVGSENEQFF.

The chain is built from TRBV18 and TRBJ2-1, with D hard to call. V was trimmed by 5 bases and J by 9 bases, leaving 5 bases between them. The CDR3 totals 10 residues. The germline CDR1 and CDR2 sequences are KGHSH and LQKENI. The chain's CDR3 is CASSSGEQFF. The CDR3 nucleotides read TGTGCCAGCTCATCAGGTGAGCAGTTCTTC.

The chain joins TRBV6-1 to TRBJ1-6; D may be TRBD1 (5 bases). Germline lookup yields CDR1 MNHNS and CDR2 SASEGT. V was pared by 4 bases and J by 10 bases, with 17 bases between. The CDR3 contains 15 residues. CDR3 amino acids: CASSGDGVFWSPLHF. CDR3 in DNA: TGTGCCAGCAGTGGGGACGGAGTATTTTGGTCACCCCTCCACTTT.

This clonotype occurred a few times. The chain links TRBV6-4 to TRBJ2-5; a weak D match, TRBD2 (5 bases). The germline V gene encodes CDR1 MRHNA and CDR2 SNTAGT. CDR3 length: 14 residues. V was clipped by 2 bases and J by 4 bases, with 11 bases between them. This CDR3 is CASSDVTEGETQYF. The CDR3 DNA follows: TGTGCCAGCAGTGACGTGACCGAGGGAGAGACCCAGTACTTC.

There are a few counts of this clonotype. This chain uses TRBV7-9 with TRBJ1-2; TRBD1 aligns across 8 bases. V shed 6 bases, J shed 7 bases, and the junction held 10 bases outside the gene matches. This CDR3 has 14 amino acids. Germline V gene sequence: CDR1 SEHNR, CDR2 FQNEAQ (reference sequence). CDR3 sequence: CASRAGQGTGGYTF. The CDR3 nucleotides read TGTGCCAGCAGGGCTGGACAGGGTACGGGTGGCTACACCTTC.

The J gene is TRBJ1-2, the V gene TRBV7-6; tentatively, D is TRBD1 (5 bases). Germline V gene sequence: CDR1 SGHVS, CDR2 FNYEAQ. The CDR3 is 16 residues long. Trimming cost V 5 bases and J 6 bases, with 22 bases left between them. The CDR3 loop reads CASSPLLRDGGNGYTF. CDR3 DNA sequence: TGTGCCAGCAGCCCCCTATTGAGGGACGGGGGGAATGGCTACACCTTC.